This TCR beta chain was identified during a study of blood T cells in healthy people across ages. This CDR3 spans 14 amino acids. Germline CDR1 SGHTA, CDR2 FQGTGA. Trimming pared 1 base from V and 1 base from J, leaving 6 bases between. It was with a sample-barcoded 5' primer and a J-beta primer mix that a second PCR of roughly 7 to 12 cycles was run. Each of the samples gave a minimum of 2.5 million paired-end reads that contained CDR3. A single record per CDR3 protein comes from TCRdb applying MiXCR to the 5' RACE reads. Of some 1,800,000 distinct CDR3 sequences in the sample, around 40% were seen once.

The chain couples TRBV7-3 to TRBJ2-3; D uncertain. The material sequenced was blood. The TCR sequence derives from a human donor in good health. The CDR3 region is CASSLNGRTDTQYF. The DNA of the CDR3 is TGTGCCAGCAGCTTAAACGGTCGCACAGATACGCAGTATTTT.